The T cell receptor (beta chain) described here comes from a study of PD-1 blockade in mismatch repair-deficient tumors (dated by TCRdb to about 2017). Notes on the research overall: Between late 2013 and September 2016, 80 to 90 consecutive patients with 11 to 13 mismatch repair-deficient cancer types, all previously treated and progressing, were enrolled in the trial. Deep sequencing of TCR CDR3 regions was used to track tumor-associated T cell clones in peripheral blood of patients responding to PD-1 blockade. Study-wide conclusions, independent of this receptor: Tumor-resident clones, often undetectable in blood before treatment, expanded rapidly after pembrolizumab and then contracted, generally before radiologic responses.

Mismatch repair deficiency in every enrolled patient was established by polymerase chain reaction or immunohistochemistry. TCR sequencing was carried out for a few patients who responded to pembrolizumab therapy. Pembrolizumab PD-1 blockade was prospectively tested in advanced mismatch repair-deficient cancers, regardless of tissue of origin, in the phase II trial. Serial peripheral blood T cell samples were collected before and at multiple times after starting PD-1 blockade. Blood sampling time points were reported as weeks after the first dose of pembrolizumab. Libraries were built with the immunoSEQ multiplex PCR assay. Here the immuneACCESS table is served through TCRdb, limited to in-frame sequences with V and J called. Missing clones are a known gap in these copies; in checked studies unresolved V genes cover under half, and the rest lacks a known reason. Present in this sample are around 120,000 clones, about 88% of which were seen just once. The ten top clones hold roughly 14% of the sample.

The CDR3 runs 11 residues from the cysteine to the phenylalanine. Only the CDR3 part of the read is kept: 33 bases, read in frame from the first base. The germline V gene encodes CDR1 MNHNY and CDR2 SVGAGI (reference sequence). V and J lose 5 bases and 2 bases, and a span of 2 bases separates them. In regard to this clone: Its antigen remains unidentified. No base quality information exists; no much larger clone differs at one position. The same CDR3 can be traced to other DNA sequences in this sample.

The receptor was isolated from an adult with mismatch repair-deficient cancer. The sample here was peripheral blood, taken 44 weeks after starting pembrolizumab. The chain is made from TRBV6-6 and TRBJ2-3; the D gene remains uncertain. The nucleotide sequence is TGTGCCAGCAGTATCACAGATACGCAGTATTTT. This sequence encodes CASSITDTQYF.